These 18 T cell receptor beta chains were sequenced from one sample in a study of PD-L1 blockade in urothelial cancer. Sequencing was performed with immunoSEQ multiplex PCR; in TCRdb, only in-frame clones are kept and a portion is missing. The top ten clones hold approximately 2.5% of a sample with around 50,000 clones, 88% of them seen once. Time point here: peripheral blood 6 weeks after treatment start. The source material was PBMCs, sampled around atezolizumab (anti-PD-L1) treatment. The receptors here all came from a man between 60 and 70 years old with urothelial cancer.

This clone came up a few times. CDR3 region: CASSSDIGQPQHF. CDR3 DNA: TGTGCCAGCAGCTCGGACATCGGTCAGCCCCAGCATTTT. The rearrangement uses TRBV7-7 and TRBJ1-5, with a weak D call TRBD1 (5 bases). Per germline, CDR1 SSHAT and CDR2 FNYEAQ (reference sequence). This CDR3 spans 13 amino acids. V lost 4 bases, J lost 6 bases, and 10 bases lay in between.

The V gene is TRBV30, the J gene TRBJ2-5, with TRBD1 matching over 7 bases. Trimming at V came to 2 bases and at J to 4 bases, leaving 1 base not matched to a gene. The CDR3 is 12 residues long. CDR1 is GTSNPN and CDR2 is SVGIG in the germline V gene (reference sequence). The CDR3 coding sequence is TGTGCCTGGAGTCCAGGGGGAGAGACCCAGTACTTC. This encodes CAWSPGGETQYF.

The V call is TRBV5-1, the J call TRBJ2-7; 9 positions match TRBD1. V shed 2 bases and J 1 base; nucleotides not matched to a gene: 1. The germline V gene has CDR1 SGHRS and CDR2 YFSETQ. This CDR3 region has 14 residues. The DNA for the CDR3 is TGCGCCAGCAGCTTCGACAGGGGGTCCTACGAGCAGTACTTC. It specifies CASSFDRGSYEQYF. The whole variable domain, filled in from reference TRBV5-1 and TRBJ2-7, reads KAGVTQTPRYLIKTRGQQVTLSCSPISGHRSVSWYQQTPGQGLQFLFEYFSETQRNKGNFPGRFSGRQFSNSRSEMNVSTLELGDSALYLCASSFDRGSYEQYFGPGTRLTVT.

V and J are TRBV5-4 and TRBJ2-1; tentatively, D is TRBD1 (7 bases). Germline assignment: CDR1 SGHNT and CDR2 YYREEE (reference sequence). The V and J ends lost 4 bases and 3 bases respectively, with 14 bases between them. There are 15 residues in the CDR3. CDR3 protein: CASSTGDSHYNEQFF. As DNA, the CDR3 is TGTGCCAGCAGCACGGGGGACAGTCACTACAATGAGCAGTTCTTC.

This chain connects TRBV2 to TRBJ1-5; the match to TRBD1 covers 9 bases. CDR1 SNHLY and CDR2 FYNNEI come from the germline V gene. Trimming took 5 bases from V and 4 from J; bases not matched to a gene: 6. The CDR3 contains 15 residues. CDR3 protein: CASSLGQGWNQPQHF. Written as DNA, the CDR3 is TGTGCCAGCAGTTTGGGACAGGGCTGGAATCAGCCCCAGCATTTT.

The rearrangement links TRBV7-9 to TRBJ1-5; D is possibly TRBD1 (5 bases). This CDR3 has 13 residues. CDR1 and CDR2 (germline): SEHNR, FQNEAQ (reference sequence). The V gene lost 3 bases and the J gene lost 6 bases, with 9 bases spanning the gap. CDR3 protein: CASSLDGGQPQHF. CDR3 sequence (DNA): TGTGCCAGCAGCTTGGACGGGGGTCAGCCCCAGCATTTT.

The V call is TRBV19, the J call TRBJ1-5, with a tentative D call TRBD1 (6 bases). Germline V gene sequence: CDR1 LNHDA, CDR2 SQIVND (reference sequence). The CDR3 runs to 15 residues. V lost 7 bases and J lost 0, with 13 bases in between. The CDR3, as DNA: TGTGCCAGTAAGGCAGGGGTTTATAGCAATCAGCCCCAGCATTTT. This sequence encodes CASKAGVYSNQPQHF.

The chain combines TRBV6-1 with TRBJ2-1; perhaps TRBD1 as D (6 bases). The germline V and J ends were trimmed by 0 bases and 7 bases, with 13 bases remaining between them. This CDR3 has 15 residues. The germline V gene has CDR1 MNHNS and CDR2 SASEGT. Written as DNA, the CDR3 is TGTGCCAGCAGTGAAGCCTCACAGGGTCGAAATGAGCAGTTCTTC. Translating gives CASSEASQGRNEQFF.

The gene calls are TRBV4-2 and TRBJ2-5; 10 bases map to TRBD1. CDR1 is LGHNA and CDR2 is YNFKEQ in the germline V gene. The CDR3 has 16 amino acids. Losses at the gene ends were 8 bases for V and 2 bases for J; bases not matched to a gene: 11. This CDR3 is CASGHGDRGIQETQYF. In DNA form, the CDR3 reads TGTGCCAGCGGTCACGGGGACAGGGGAATTCAAGAGACCCAGTACTTC.

The chain employs TRBV7-8 and TRBJ2-7; TRBD2 agrees at 8 bases. V dropped 1 base and J dropped 6; count of bases not matched to a gene: 8. This CDR3 region has 15 residues. Germline V gives CDR1 SGHVS, CDR2 FQNEAQ. CDR3 residues: CASSLGQSAGGEQYF. For the CDR3, the DNA is TGTGCCAGCAGCTTAGGGCAGTCGGCGGGGGGCGAGCAGTACTTC.

The V gene is TRBV7-9, the J gene TRBJ2-1; TRBD1 matches 9 bases. Unmatched junction bases numbered 9, after V lost 7 bases and J lost 5 bases. From germline, CDR1 is SEHNR and CDR2 FQNEAQ (reference sequence). The CDR3 is made up of 15 amino acids. The CDR3 nucleotides read TGTGCCAGCATCCAGGGGACAGGGATACACAATGAGCAGTTCTTC. Protein: CASIQGTGIHNEQFF.

The chain couples TRBV21-1 to TRBJ1-6. TRBV21-1 is a listed pseudogene. The CDR3 is 16 residues long. DNA of the CDR3: TGTGCCAGGCTAACCGGGGGAGACCCAGTCAATTCACCCCTCCACTTT. Protein sequence: CARLTGGDPVNSPLHF.

The V call is TRBV4-3, the J call TRBJ1-3, with a weak D call TRBD1 (5 bases). This CDR3 is 15 amino acids long. V was pared by 2 bases and J by 1 base, with 9 bases between. Germline V lookup: CDR1 LGHNA, CDR2 YSLEER. The CDR3 here is CASSQSGKSGNTIYF. The CDR3 DNA is TGCGCCAGCAGCCAATCAGGGAAATCTGGAAACACCATATATTTT.

This clone was recorded a few times. V gene TRBV5-4 combines with J gene TRBJ1-2; maybe TRBD1 (6 bases). This CDR3 comprises 14 residues. The V gene's germline CDR1 is SGHNT and CDR2 YYREEE (reference sequence). The V gene lost 10 bases and the J gene lost 4 bases, with 20 bases spanning the gap. This chain's CDR3 is CAAADGGLLYGYTF. Written as DNA, the CDR3 is TGTGCCGCCGCCGACGGGGGGCTCCTCTATGGCTACACCTTC.

The rearrangement joins TRBV7-2 to TRBJ1-2, with 10 bases lining up with TRBD1. The CDR3 contains 15 residues. V trimming: 5 bases; J trimming: 3 bases; junction bases outside the gene matches: 6. CDR1 and CDR2 from the germline V gene are SGHTA and FQGNSA. CDR3 nucleotide sequence: TGTGCCAGCAGCCCGGGACAGGGGATGGACTATGGCTACACCTTC. Amino acids: CASSPGQGMDYGYTF. The entire variable domain, with the rest obtained from reference TRBV7-2 and TRBJ1-2, is as follows: GAGVSQSPSNKVTEKGKDVELRCDPISGHTALYWYRQSLGQGLEFLIYFQGNSAPDKSGLPSDRFSAERTGGSVSTLTIQRTQQEDSAVYLCASSPGQGMDYGYTFGSGTRLTVV.

This rearrangement joins TRBV5-6 to TRBJ1-6, with 7 nucleotides matching TRBD1. Germline loops: CDR1 SGHDT, CDR2 YYEEEE. The CDR3 runs 16 residues. J lost 9 bases, V lost 0 bases, and 9 bases had no gene match. The CDR3 reads CASSLEGQPWGSPLHF. CDR3 nucleotide sequence: TGTGCCAGCAGCTTGGAGGGACAGCCTTGGGGTTCACCCCTCCACTTT. Full variable domain (remainder filled in from reference TRBV5-6 and TRBJ1-6): DAGVTQSPTHLIKTRGQQVTLRCSPKSGHDTVSWYQQALGQGPQFIFQYYEEEERQRGNFPDRFSGHQFPNYSSELNVNALLLGDSALYLCASSLEGQPWGSPLHFGNGTRLTVT.

The J gene is TRBJ2-7, the V gene TRBV6-5, with D maybe TRBD1 (6 bases). Trimming removed 4 bases at V and 3 bases at J, with 16 bases between. From germline, CDR1 is MNHEY and CDR2 SVGAGI. The CDR3 length is 15 residues. The CDR3 bases are TGTGCCAGCAGTTTAAGTCCGGACAGATTCTACGAGCAGTACTTC. Translating gives CASSLSPDRFYEQYF.

This clone was counted only a few times. The chain combines TRBV18 with TRBJ1-1, with D perhaps TRBD1 (5 bases). CDR3 size: 12 residues. V was clipped by 5 bases and J by 8 bases, with 12 bases between them. CDR1 is KGHSH and CDR2 is LQKENI in the germline V gene. CDR3 loop: CASSVLQGEAFF. DNA of the CDR3: TGTGCCAGCTCAGTGCTCCAGGGAGAAGCTTTCTTT.